Sequencing of this TCR beta chain was carried out in a study of control samples from healthy donors and cancer patients. This clone was recorded only once. Sequencing used immunoSEQ multiplex PCR; TCRdb keeps in-frame clones, though not all of them. The sample contains 120,000 or so clones, around 93% of which appear only once. The V end was cut by 0 bases, the J end by 5 bases, with 5 bases between. Germline V lookup: CDR1 SEHNR, CDR2 FQNEAQ (reference sequence). CDR3 length: 13 residues. The source material was blood. The clonotype originates from a man between 18 and 29 years old in good health. This rearrangement joins TRBV7-9 to TRBJ1-5; D remains ambiguous. The CDR3 region is CASSLAEDQPQHF. The CDR3 DNA is TGTGCCAGCAGCTTAGCGGAAGATCAGCCCCAGCATTTT.